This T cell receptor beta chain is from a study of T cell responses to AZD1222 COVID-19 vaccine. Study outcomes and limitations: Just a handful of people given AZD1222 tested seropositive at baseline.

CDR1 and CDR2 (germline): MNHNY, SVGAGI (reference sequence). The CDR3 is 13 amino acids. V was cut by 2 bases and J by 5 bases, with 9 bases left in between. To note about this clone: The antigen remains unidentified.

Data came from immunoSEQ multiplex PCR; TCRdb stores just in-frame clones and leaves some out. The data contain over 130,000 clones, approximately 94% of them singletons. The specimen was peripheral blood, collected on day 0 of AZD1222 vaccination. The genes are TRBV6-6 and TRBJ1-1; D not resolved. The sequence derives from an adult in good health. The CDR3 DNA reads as TGTGCCAGCAGTTACGCAGGAGAGACTGAAGCTTTCTTT. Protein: CASSYAGETEAFF.